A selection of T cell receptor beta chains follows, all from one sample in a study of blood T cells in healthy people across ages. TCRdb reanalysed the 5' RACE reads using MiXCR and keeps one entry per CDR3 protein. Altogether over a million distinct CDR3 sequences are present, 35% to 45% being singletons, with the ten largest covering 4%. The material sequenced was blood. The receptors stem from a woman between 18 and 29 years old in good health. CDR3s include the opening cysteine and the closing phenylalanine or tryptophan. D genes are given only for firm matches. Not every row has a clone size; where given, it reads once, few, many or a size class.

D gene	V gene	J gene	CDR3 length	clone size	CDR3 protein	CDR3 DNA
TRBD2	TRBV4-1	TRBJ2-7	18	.	CASSQGIVGLVSSHEQYF	TGCGCCAGCAGCCAAGGGATTGTGGGACTAGTGTCCTCGCACGAGCAGTACTTC
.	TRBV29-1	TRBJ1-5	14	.	CSVVVSVGDQPQHF	TGCAGCGTTGTTGTCTCAGTTGGAGATCAGCCCCAGCATTTT
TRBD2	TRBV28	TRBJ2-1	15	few	CASSLWLAGGDEQFF	TGTGCCAGCAGTTTATGGCTAGCGGGAGGGGATGAGCAGTTCTTC
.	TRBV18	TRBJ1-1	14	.	CASSPLRENTEAFF	TGTGCCAGCTCACCACTGCGGGAGAACACTGAAGCTTTCTTT
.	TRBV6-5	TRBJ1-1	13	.	CASSDSIDTKSFF	TGTGCCAGCAGTGACTCGATCGATACGAAATCTTTCTTT
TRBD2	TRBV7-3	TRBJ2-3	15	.	CASSSSGRDTDTQYF	TGTGCCAGCAGCTCCAGCGGGAGGGATACAGATACGCAGTATTTT
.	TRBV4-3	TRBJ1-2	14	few	CASSTDSGPPGYTF	TGCGCCAGCAGCACAGACTCCGGCCCGCCTGGCTACACCTTC
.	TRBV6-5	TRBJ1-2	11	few	CASSSGFGYTF	TGTGCCAGCAGTTCAGGGTTTGGCTACACCTTC
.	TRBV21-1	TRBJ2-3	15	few	CASSKAGVGTDTQYF	TGTGCCAGCAGCAAAGCGGGAGTTGGCACAGATACGCAGTATTTT
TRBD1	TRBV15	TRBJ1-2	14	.	CATSTTGQGSDYTF	TGTGCCACCAGCACCACGGGACAGGGGTCTGACTACACCTTC
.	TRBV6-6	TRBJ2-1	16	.	CASGYWDFDSYNEQFF	TGTGCCAGCGGTTACTGGGACTTCGACTCCTACAATGAGCAGTTCTTC
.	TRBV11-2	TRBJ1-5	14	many	CASSFPGGNQPQHF	TGTGCCAGCAGCTTCCCCGGGGGCAATCAGCCCCAGCATTTT
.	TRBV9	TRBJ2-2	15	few	CASSVGRERTGELFF	TGTGCCAGCAGCGTAGGTCGGGAGAGGACCGGGGAGCTGTTTTTT
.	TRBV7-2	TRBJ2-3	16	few	CASSLAGWSSTDTQYF	TGTGCCAGCAGCTTAGCGGGCTGGTCCTCCACGGATACGCAGTATTTT
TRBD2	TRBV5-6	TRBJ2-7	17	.	CASSSRTSGNLPYEQYF	TGTGCCAGCAGCTCGAGGACTAGCGGCAACCTTCCCTACGAGCAGTACTTC
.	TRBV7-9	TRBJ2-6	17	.	CASSSYLSGVGANVLTF	TGTGCCAGCAGCTCCTATCTTTCAGGGGTCGGGGCCAACGTCCTGACTTTC
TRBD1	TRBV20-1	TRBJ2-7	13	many	CSARSDREIEQYF	TGCAGTGCTCGATCGGACAGGGAGATCGAGCAGTACTTC
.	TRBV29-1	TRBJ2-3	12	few	CSVEAGRDTQYF	TGCAGCGTTGAGGCGGGTAGGGATACGCAGTATTTT
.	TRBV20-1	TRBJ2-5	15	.	CSARDPGRTGRGQYF	TGCAGTGCTAGAGATCCGGGACGTACGGGGCGAGGGCAGTACTTC
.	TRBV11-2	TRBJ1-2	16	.	CASSLASTKGDGGYTF	TGTGCCAGCAGCTTAGCTAGCACGAAGGGGGATGGTGGCTACACCTTC
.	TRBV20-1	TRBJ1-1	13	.	CSASSGGYTEAFF	TGCAGTGCTAGTTCGGGGGGCTATACTGAAGCTTTCTTT
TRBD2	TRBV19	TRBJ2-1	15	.	CASSVRTSGGDEQFF	TGTGCCAGTAGTGTTAGGACTAGCGGGGGCGATGAGCAGTTCTTC
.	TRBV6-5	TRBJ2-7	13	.	CASSYEDRTSLYF	TGTGCCAGCAGTTACGAAGACAGGACCTCGTTGTACTTC
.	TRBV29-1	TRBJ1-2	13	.	CSVFARGNYGYTF	TGCAGCGTCTTCGCTCGGGGTAACTATGGCTACACCTTC
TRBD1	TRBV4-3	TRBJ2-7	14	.	CASSQDGQGIEQYF	TGCGCCAGCAGCCAAGATGGACAGGGTATCGAGCAGTACTTC
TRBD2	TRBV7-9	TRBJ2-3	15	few	CASSLVGLVGDTQYF	TGTGCCAGCAGCTTAGTGGGACTAGTAGGTGATACGCAGTATTTT
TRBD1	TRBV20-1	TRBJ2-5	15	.	CSARSGQGAQEAQYF	TGCAGTGCTAGATCAGGACAGGGGGCCCAAGAGGCCCAGTACTTC
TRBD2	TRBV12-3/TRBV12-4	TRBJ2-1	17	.	CASSLVLAGGSYNEQFF	TGTGCCAGCAGTTTAGTACTAGCGGGGGGCTCCTACAATGAGCAGTTCTTC
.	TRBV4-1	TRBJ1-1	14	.	CASSQMVGNTEAFF	TGCGCCAGCAGCCAAATGGTAGGGAACACTGAAGCTTTCTTT
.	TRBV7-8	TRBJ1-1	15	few	CASSPGSRRDTEAFF	TGTGCCAGCAGCCCCGGGAGCCGAAGGGACACTGAAGCTTTCTTT
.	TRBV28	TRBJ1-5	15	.	CASSPGTTLNQPQHF	TGTGCCAGCAGTCCCGGGACAACCCTCAATCAGCCCCAGCATTTT
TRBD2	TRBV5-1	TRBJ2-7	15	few	CASSLDFTSGSEQYF	TGCGCCAGCAGCTTGGATTTTACTAGCGGGTCGGAGCAGTACTTC
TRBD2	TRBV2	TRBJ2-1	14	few	CASRARGGYNEQFF	TGTGCCAGCAGGGCGCGGGGGGGCTACAATGAGCAGTTCTTC
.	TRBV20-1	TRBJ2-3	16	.	CSARDLDDSSTDTQYF	TGCAGTGCTAGAGACCTAGATGACTCTAGCACAGATACGCAGTATTTT
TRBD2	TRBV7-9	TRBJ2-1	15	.	CASSKLAGYYNEQFF	TGTGCCAGCAGCAAATTAGCGGGTTACTACAATGAGCAGTTCTTC
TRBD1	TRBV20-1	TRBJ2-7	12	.	CSAKRDSDEQYF	TGCAGTGCTAAAAGGGACAGCGACGAGCAGTACTTC
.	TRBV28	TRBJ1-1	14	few	CASSSRQATFEAFF	TGTGCCAGCAGTTCAAGACAGGCCACCTTTGAAGCTTTCTTT
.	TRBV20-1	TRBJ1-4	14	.	CSARASHGKEKLFF	TGCAGTGCTAGGGCGTCCCATGGGAAGGAAAAACTGTTTTTT
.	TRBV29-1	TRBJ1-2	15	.	CSGWAAVPINYGYTF	TGCAGCGGGTGGGCAGCAGTTCCAATTAACTATGGCTACACCTTC
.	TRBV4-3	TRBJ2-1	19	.	CAGSQDPLARSWSYNEQFF	TGCGCCGGCAGCCAAGATCCCCTAGCGCGATCTTGGTCCTACAATGAGCAGTTCTTC
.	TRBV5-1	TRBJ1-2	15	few	CASSLAVGINYGYTF	TGCGCCAGCAGCTTGGCCGTAGGGATCAACTATGGCTACACCTTC
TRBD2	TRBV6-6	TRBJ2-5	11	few	CASRNGGVQYF	TGTGCCAGCAGGAACGGGGGGGTGCAGTACTTC
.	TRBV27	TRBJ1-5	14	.	CASSLHGGNQPQHF	TGTGCCAGCAGTTTACACGGGGGGAATCAGCCCCAGCATTTT
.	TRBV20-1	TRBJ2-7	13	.	CSALRAEPYEQYF	TGCAGTGCCCTCCGGGCCGAACCCTACGAGCAGTACTTC
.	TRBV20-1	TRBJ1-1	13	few	CSAIEDMNTEAFF	TGCAGTGCTATTGAAGATATGAACACTGAAGCTTTCTTT
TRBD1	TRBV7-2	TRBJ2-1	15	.	CASSLLGGRGNEQFF	TGTGCCAGCAGCTTATTAGGAGGCAGGGGGAATGAGCAGTTCTTC
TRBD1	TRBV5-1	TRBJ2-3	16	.	CASSLTGTGATDTQYF	TGCGCCAGCAGCCTCACCGGGACAGGGGCCACAGATACGCAGTATTTT
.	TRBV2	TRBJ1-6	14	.	CASSVARENSPLHF	TGTGCCAGCAGCGTAGCAAGGGAAAATTCACCCCTCCACTTT
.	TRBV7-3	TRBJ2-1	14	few	CASSLIAANNEQFF	TGTGCCAGCAGCTTAATAGCGGCCAACAATGAGCAGTTCTTC
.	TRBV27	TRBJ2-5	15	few	CASTRTGHGEGTQYF	TGTGCCAGCACAAGAACGGGACATGGAGAAGGGACCCAGTACTTC
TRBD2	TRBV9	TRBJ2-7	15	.	CASSVTPSGSSEQYF	TGTGCCAGCAGCGTTACACCTAGCGGGAGCTCCGAGCAGTACTTC
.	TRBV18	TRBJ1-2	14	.	CASSPDQGSYGYTF	TGTGCCAGCTCACCGGATCAGGGTTCTTATGGCTACACCTTC
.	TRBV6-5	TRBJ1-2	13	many	CASRKVVNYGYTF	TGTGCCAGCAGGAAGGTCGTTAACTATGGCTACACCTTC
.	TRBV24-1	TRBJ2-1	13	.	CATSDFGGNEQFF	TGTGCCACCAGTGATTTTGGGGGCAATGAGCAGTTCTTC